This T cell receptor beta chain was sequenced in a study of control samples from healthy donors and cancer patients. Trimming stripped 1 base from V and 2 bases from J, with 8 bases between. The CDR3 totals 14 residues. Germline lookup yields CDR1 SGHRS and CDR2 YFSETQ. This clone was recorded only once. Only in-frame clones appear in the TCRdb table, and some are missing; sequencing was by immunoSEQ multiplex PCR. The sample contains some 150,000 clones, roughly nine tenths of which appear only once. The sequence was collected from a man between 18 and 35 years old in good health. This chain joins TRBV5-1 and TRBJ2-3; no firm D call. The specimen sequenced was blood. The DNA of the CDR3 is TGCGCCAGCAGCTTGTCAGCACACACAGATACGCAGTATTTT. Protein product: CASSLSAHTDTQYF.